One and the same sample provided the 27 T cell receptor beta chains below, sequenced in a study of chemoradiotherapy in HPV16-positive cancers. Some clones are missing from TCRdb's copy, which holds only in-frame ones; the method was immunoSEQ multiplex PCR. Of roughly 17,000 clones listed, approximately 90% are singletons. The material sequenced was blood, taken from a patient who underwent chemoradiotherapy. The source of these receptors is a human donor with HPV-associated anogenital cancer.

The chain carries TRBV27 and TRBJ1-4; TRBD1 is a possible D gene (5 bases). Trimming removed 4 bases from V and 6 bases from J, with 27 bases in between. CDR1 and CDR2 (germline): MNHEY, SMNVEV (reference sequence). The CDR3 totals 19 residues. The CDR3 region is CASSSRTGTLGKSYEKLFF. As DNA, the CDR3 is TGTGCCAGCAGTTCTCGAACCGGGACTCTCGGGAAGAGTTATGAAAAACTGTTTTTT.

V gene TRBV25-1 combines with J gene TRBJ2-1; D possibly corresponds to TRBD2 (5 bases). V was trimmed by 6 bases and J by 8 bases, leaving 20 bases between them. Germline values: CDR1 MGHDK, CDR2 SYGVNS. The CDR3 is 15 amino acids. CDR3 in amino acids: CASSPYGLMGDEQFF. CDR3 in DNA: TGTGCCAGCAGCCCCTACGGACTTATGGGTGATGAGCAGTTCTTC.

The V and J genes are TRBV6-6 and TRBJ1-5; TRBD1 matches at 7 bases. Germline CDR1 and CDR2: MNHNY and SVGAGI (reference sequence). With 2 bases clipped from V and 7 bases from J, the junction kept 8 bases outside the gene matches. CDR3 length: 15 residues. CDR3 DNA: TGTGCCAGCAGTTACGGGGGGCCGACAGGGCAGCCCCAGCATTTT. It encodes CASSYGGPTGQPQHF.

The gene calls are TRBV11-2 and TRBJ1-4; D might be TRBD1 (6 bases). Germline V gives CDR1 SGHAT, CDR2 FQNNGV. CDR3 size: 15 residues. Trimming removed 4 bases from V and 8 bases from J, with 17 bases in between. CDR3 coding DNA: TGTGCCAGCAGCTCAGCCGGGACACCAGAGGAAAAACTGTTTTTT. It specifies CASSSAGTPEEKLFF.

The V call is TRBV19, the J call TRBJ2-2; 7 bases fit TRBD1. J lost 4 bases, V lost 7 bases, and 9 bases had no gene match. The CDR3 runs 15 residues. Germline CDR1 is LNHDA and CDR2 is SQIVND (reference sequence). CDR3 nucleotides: TGTGCCAGTAACCCGGGACAGTCTTTCACCGGGGAGCTGTTTTTT. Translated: CASNPGQSFTGELFF.

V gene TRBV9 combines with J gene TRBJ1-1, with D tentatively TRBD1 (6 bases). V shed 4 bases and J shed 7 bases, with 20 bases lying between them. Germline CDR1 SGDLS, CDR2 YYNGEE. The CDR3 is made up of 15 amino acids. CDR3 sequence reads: CASSTSGTLWNEAFF. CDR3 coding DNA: TGTGCCAGCAGCACCTCCGGGACACTTTGGAATGAAGCTTTCTTT.

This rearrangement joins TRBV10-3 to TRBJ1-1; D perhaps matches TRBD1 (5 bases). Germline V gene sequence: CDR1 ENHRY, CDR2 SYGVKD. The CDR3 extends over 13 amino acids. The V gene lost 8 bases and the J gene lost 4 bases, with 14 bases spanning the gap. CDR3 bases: TGTGCCATCGAGTCCCAGGGTGGCACTGAAGCTTTCTTT. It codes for CAIESQGGTEAFF.

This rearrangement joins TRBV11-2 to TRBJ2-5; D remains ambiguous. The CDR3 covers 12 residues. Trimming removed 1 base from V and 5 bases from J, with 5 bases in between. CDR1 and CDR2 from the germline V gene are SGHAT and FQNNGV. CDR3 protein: CASSLVGETQYF. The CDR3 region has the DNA TGTGCCAGCAGCTTAGTGGGGGAGACCCAGTACTTC.

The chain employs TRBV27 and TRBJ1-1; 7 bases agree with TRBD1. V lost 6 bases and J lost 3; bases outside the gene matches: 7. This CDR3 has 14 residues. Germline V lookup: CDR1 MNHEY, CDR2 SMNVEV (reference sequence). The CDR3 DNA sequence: TGTGCCAGCAGACGAACAGGGGTTGACACTGAAGCTTTCTTT. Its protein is CASRRTGVDTEAFF.

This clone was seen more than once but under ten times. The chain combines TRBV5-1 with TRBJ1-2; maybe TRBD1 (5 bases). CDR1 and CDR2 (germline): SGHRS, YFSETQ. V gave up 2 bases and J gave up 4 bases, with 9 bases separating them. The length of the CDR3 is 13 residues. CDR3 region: CASSFDSSYGYTF. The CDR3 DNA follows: TGCGCCAGCAGCTTCGACAGCTCCTATGGCTACACCTTC.

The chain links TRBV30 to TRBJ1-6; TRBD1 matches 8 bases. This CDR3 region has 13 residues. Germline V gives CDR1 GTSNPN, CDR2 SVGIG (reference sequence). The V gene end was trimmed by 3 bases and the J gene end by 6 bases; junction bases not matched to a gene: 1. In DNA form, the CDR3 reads TGTGCCTGGAGGGACAGGGTTAATTCACCCCTCCACTTT. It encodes CAWRDRVNSPLHF.

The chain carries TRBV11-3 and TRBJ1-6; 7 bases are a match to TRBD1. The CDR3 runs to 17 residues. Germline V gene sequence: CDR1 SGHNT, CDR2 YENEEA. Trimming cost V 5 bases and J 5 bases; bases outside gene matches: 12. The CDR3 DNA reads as TGTGCCAGCAGCCTAATACAGTCACAGGGGAATAATTCACCCCTCCACTTT. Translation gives CASSLIQSQGNNSPLHF.

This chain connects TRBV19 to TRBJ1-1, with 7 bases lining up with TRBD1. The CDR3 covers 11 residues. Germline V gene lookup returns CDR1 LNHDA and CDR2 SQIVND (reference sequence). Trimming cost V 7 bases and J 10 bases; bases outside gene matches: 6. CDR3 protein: CASTSNRGAFF. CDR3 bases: TGTGCCAGTACCTCGAACAGGGGAGCTTTCTTT. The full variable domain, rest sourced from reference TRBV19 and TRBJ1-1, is DGGITQSPKYLFRKEGQNVTLSCEQNLNHDAMYWYRQDPGQGLRLIYYSQIVNDFQKGDIAEGYSVSREKKESFPLTVTSAQKNPTAFYLCASTSNRGAFFGQGTRLTVV.

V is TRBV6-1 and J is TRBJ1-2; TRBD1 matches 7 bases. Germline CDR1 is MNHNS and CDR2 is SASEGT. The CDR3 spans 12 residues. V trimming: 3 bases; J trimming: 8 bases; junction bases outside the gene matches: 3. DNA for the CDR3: TGTGCCAGCAGTGAGACAGGGCTCGGCTACACCTTC. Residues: CASSETGLGYTF.

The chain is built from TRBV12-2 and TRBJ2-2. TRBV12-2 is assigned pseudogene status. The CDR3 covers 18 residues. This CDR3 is CASRLARMTGAYTGELFF. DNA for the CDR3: TGTGCAAGTCGCTTAGCGCGGATGACGGGGGCGTACACCGGGGAGCTGTTTTTT.

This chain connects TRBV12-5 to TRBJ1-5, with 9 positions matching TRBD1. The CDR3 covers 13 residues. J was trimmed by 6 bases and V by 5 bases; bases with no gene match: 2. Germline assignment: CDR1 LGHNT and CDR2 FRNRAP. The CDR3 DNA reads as TGTGCTAGTGGTGGGACAGGGATTCAGCCCCAGCATTTT. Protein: CASGGTGIQPQHF.

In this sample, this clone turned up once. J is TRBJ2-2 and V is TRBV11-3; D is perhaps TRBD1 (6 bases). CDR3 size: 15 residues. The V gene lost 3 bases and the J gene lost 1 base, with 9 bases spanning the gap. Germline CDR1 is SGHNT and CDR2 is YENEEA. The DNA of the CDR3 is TGTGCCAGCAGCTTTGGCAGGGGGAACACCGGGGAGCTGTTTTTT. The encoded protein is CASSFGRGNTGELFF.

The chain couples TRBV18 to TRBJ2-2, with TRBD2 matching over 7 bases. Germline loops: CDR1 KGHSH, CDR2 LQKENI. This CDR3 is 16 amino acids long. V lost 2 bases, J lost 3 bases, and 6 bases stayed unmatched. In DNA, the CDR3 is TGTGCCAGCTCACCAAGGGAGGGATCCTACACCGGGGAGCTGTTTTTT. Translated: CASSPREGSYTGELFF.

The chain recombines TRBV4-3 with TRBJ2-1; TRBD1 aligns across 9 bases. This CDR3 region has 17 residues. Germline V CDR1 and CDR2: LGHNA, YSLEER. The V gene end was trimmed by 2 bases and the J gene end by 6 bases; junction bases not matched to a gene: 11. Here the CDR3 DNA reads TGCGCCAGCAGCCAAAAACGGCCGGGACAGGGTATCAATGAGCAGTTCTTC. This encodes CASSQKRPGQGINEQFF.

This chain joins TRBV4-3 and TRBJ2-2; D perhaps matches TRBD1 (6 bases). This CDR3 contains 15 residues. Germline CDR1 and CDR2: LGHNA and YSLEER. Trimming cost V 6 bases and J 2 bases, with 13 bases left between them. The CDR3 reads CASSWTDSNTGELFF. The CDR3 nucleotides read TGCGCCAGCAGTTGGACAGACAGTAACACCGGGGAGCTGTTTTTT.

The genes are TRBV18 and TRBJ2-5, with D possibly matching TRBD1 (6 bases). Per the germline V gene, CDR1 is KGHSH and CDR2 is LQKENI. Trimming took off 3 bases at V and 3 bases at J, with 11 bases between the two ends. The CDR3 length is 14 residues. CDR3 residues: CASSPRQAEETQYF. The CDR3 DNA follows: TGTGCCAGCTCACCTAGACAGGCGGAAGAGACCCAGTACTTC. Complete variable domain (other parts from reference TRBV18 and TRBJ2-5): NAGVMQNPRHLVRRRGQEARLRCSPMKGHSHVYWYRQLPEEGLKFMVYLQKENIIDESGMPKERFSAEFPKEGPSILRIQQVVRGDSAAYFCASSPRQAEETQYFGPGTRLLVL.

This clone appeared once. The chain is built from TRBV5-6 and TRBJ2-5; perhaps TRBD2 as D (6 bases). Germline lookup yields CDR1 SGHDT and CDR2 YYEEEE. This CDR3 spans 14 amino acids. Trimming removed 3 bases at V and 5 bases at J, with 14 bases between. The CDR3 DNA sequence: TGTGCCAGCAGCTGGAGGGGACCCCTCGAGACCCAGTACTTC. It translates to CASSWRGPLETQYF.

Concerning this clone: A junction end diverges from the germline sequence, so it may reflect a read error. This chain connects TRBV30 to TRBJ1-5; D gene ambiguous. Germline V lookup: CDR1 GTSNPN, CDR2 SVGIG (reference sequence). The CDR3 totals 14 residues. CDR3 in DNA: TGTGCCTGGAGCCTGGACGGCTTCAATCGGCCCCAGCATTTT. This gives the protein CAWSLDGFNRPQHF.

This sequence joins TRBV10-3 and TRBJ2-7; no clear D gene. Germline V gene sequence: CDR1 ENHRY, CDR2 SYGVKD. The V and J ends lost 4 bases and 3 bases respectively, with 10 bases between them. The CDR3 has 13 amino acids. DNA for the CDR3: TGTGCCATCAGTGGTGGAGACCTCTACGAGCAGTACGTC. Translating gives CAISGGDLYEQYV.

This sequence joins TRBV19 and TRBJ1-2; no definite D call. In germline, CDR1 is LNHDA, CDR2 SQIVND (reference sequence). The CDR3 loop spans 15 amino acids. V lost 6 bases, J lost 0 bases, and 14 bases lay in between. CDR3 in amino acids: CASRNPRMANYGYTF. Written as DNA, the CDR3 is TGTGCCAGTAGGAACCCCCGGATGGCTAACTATGGCTACACCTTC.

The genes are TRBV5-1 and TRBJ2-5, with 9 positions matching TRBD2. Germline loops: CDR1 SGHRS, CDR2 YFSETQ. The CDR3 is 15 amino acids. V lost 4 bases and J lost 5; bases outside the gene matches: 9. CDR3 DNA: TGCGCCAGCAGCCCCAGGGCGGGGGGGCTCGAGACCCAGTACTTC. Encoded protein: CASSPRAGGLETQYF.

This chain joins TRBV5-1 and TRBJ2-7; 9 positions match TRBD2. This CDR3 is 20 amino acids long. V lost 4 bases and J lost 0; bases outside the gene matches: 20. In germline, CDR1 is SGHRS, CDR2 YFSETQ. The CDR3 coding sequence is TGCGCCAGCAGCCCCTTATTTGGGGCTAGCGGGGATGATATCTCCTACGAGCAGTACGTC. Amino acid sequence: CASSPLFGASGDDISYEQYV.